This record looks at one T cell receptor beta chain sequence and its context. No antigen is known for it. Data came from immunoSEQ multiplex PCR; TCRdb stores just in-frame clones and leaves some out. The sample shows tens of thousands of clones, about 93% of them seen only once. The sample belongs to a study of T cell responses to AZD1222 COVID-19 vaccine. Overall study results and limits: Recipients of two AZD1222 doses showed rising Spike-specific TCR breadth and depth. Seropositive AZD1222 recipients at baseline numbered only five or six. In a largely white British group with more females than males, clonal diversity was possibly underestimated. Unmutated variant regions reportedly attract nearly half of all spike-specific TCRs.

This CDR3 region has 13 residues. Trimming shortened V by 5 bases and J by 6 bases, and 11 bases separated the two germline ends. The chain is built from TRBV12-3 or TRBV12-4 and TRBJ1-5; a weak D match, TRBD1 (5 bases). This specimen consisted of peripheral blood, obtained on day 0 of MenACWY control vaccination. The sequence derives from an adult in good health. The CDR3 nucleotides read TGTGCCAGCAGTCCGACGGGGGGTCAGCCCCAGCATTTT. Translated, it gives CASSPTGGQPQHF.